These 3 T cell receptor beta chains were all obtained from the same sample, sequenced in a study of graft-versus-host responses after intestinal transplantation. Some clones are missing from TCRdb's copy, which holds only in-frame ones; the method was immunoSEQ multiplex PCR. This sample has some 64,000 clones, with approximately 90% found just once. These TCRs' antigens remain unknown. The input for sequencing was unstimulated CD8+ T cells sorted from spleen or lymph node cells, taken before transplant. Receptors were obtained from a human donor who was the organ donor for an intestinal transplant.

The V call is TRBV4-3, the J call TRBJ2-5, with TRBD2 as a possible D gene (6 bases). V was pared by 3 bases and J by 2 bases, with 16 bases between. The CDR3 contains 16 residues. Germline CDR1 reads LGHNA; CDR2 reads YSLEER. The CDR3 reads CASSQDYPEEQETQYF. CDR3 in DNA: TGCGCCAGCAGCCAGGACTACCCCGAGGAACAAGAGACCCAGTACTTC.

The chain couples TRBV7-8 to TRBJ2-7, with 10 bases aligning to TRBD2. Germline V gene data show CDR1 as SGHVS and CDR2 as FQNEAQ. The ends lost 5 bases at V and 5 bases at J; junction bases unmatched: 18. This CDR3 spans 18 amino acids. The CDR3 here is CASSDTVGLAAINHEQYF. The CDR3 DNA reads TGTGCCAGCAGCGACACGGTAGGACTAGCGGCGATTAACCACGAGCAGTACTTC.

The chain has TRBV29-1 and TRBJ2-5; D remains unclear. Germline CDR1 SQVTM, CDR2 ANQGSEA. Trimming took off 3 bases at V and 5 bases at J, with 4 bases between the two ends. The CDR3 consists of 10 residues. CDR3 sequence: CSVDQETQYF. The CDR3 bases are TGCAGCGTTGATCAGGAGACCCAGTACTTC. Full variable domain (remainder filled in from reference TRBV29-1 and TRBJ2-5): SAVISQKPSRDICQRGTSLTIQCQVDSQVTMMFWYRQQPGQSLTLIATANQGSEATYESGFVIDKFPISRPNLTFSTLTVSNMSPEDSSIYLCSVDQETQYFGPGTRLLVL.